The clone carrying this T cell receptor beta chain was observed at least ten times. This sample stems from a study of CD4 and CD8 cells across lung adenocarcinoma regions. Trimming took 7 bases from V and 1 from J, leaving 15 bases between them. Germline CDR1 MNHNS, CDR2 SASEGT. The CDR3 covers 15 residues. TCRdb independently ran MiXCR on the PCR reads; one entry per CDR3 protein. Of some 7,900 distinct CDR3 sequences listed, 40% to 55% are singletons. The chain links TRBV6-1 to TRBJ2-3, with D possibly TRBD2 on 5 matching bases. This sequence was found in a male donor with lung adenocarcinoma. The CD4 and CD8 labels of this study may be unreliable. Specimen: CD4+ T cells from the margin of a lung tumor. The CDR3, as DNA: TGTGCCAGCATTCTACCCGGAGGTGGCACAGATACGCAGTATTTT. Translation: CASILPGGGTDTQYF.